The following is a T cell receptor (beta chain) sequence with its context. This sample is part of a study of OX40 agonist ivuxolimab in advanced cancers. About the research overall: The dose of intravenous ivuxolimab that patients received every 2 weeks ranged from 0.01 to 10 mg/kg. Partial responses were achieved by three patients: one hepatocellular carcinoma, two cutaneous melanoma.

The CDR3 contains 15 residues. With 3 bases clipped from V and 2 bases from J, the junction kept 2 bases outside the gene matches. CDR1 and CDR2 (germline): SGHTA, FQGTGA. Data came from immunoSEQ multiplex PCR; TCRdb stores just in-frame clones and leaves some out. The sample consists of 65,000 to 80,000 clones, roughly 90% of them appearing once. No patient had autoimmune disease or received systemic immunosuppression. The sequence derives from an adult with an advanced solid tumor such as melanoma, head and neck, liver or kidney cancer. The J gene is TRBJ2-1, the V gene TRBV7-3; TRBD2 matches at 9 bases. Source: CD4+ or CD8+ T cells sorted from blood, taken in a trial of the OX40 agonist ivuxolimab. CDR3 sequence: CASSLTSGAYNEQFF. As DNA, the CDR3 is TGTGCCAGCAGCTTGACTAGCGGTGCCTACAATGAGCAGTTCTTC.